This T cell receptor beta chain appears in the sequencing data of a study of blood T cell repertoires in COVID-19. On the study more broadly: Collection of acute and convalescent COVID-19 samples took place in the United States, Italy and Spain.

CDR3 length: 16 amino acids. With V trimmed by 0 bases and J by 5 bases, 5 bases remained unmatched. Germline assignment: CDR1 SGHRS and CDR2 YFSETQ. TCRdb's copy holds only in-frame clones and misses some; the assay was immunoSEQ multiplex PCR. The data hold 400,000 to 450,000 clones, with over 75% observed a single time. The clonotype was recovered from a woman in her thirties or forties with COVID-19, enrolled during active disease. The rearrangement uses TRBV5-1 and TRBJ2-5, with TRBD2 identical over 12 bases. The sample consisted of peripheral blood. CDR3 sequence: CASSLAPSGGAETQYF. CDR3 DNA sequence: TGCGCCAGCAGCTTGGCCCCTAGCGGGGGGGCGGAGACCCAGTACTTC.